The clone carrying this TCR beta chain was observed at least ten times. Its antigen remains unidentified. These data come from a study of T cell repertoires in cytomegalovirus infection. Study overall: Public TCR beta signatures indicated both CMV infection and matching HLA type. Study conclusions and caveats: HLA-C-restricted CMV-specific TCR beta clonotypes prevailed in the ex vivo response. Using cumulative public TCR beta family frequency, the authors identified those who carried CMV together with the relevant HLA.

TCRdb passed the reads through MiXCR, listing each CDR3 protein once. The sample records 200,000 to 300,000 distinct CDR3 sequences, 9.1% being singletons. The CDR3 is 19 residues long. CDR1 and CDR2 from the germline V gene are SGHDN and FVKESK. Trimming removed 4 bases from V and 4 bases from J; junction bases left unmatched: 12. The chain combines TRBV14 with TRBJ2-3, with TRBD2 identical over 15 bases. The clonotype comes from a human donor in good health (CMV status not recorded). Some clones in this sample may be carry-over from other donors' samples. The specimen sequenced was PBMCs. Written as DNA, the CDR3 is TGTGCCAGCAGCCCTTGGACTAGCGGGGGGGCCTATCCCCCAGATACGCAGTATTTT. It specifies CASSPWTSGGAYPPDTQYF. The whole variable domain, filled in from reference TRBV14 and TRBJ2-3, reads EAGVTQFPSHSVIEKGQTVTLRCDPISGHDNLYWYRRVMGKEIKFLLHFVKESKQDESGMPNNRFLAERTGGTYSTLKVQPAELEDSGVYFCASSPWTSGGAYPPDTQYFGPGTRLTVL.